One and the same sample provided the 26 T cell receptor beta chains below, sequenced in a study of OX40 agonist ivuxolimab in advanced cancers. Profiled with immunoSEQ multiplex PCR; TCRdb holds only in-frame clones, not every one. The sample has about 69,000 clones; 84% are singletons. Sequenced here: CD4+ or CD8+ T cells sorted from blood, sampled in a trial of the OX40 agonist ivuxolimab. The source is an adult with an advanced solid tumor such as melanoma, head and neck, liver or kidney cancer.

This clone was seen only once. This chain links TRBV4-1 with TRBJ1-5; 8 bases are a match to TRBD1. Germline CDR1 and CDR2: MGHRA and YSYEKL. The CDR3 is 15 amino acids. The J segment lost 8 bases and the V segment lost 0 bases, leaving 6 bases of the junction unmatched. The CDR3 spells CASSQEVRGQKPQHF. In DNA form, the CDR3 reads TGCGCCAGCAGCCAAGAGGTCAGGGGGCAAAAGCCCCAGCATTTT.

This clone was observed a single time. The J gene is TRBJ1-1, the V gene TRBV10-3; D is uncertain. Germline V CDR1 and CDR2: ENHRY, SYGVKD. The CDR3 loop spans 13 amino acids. Trimming took 7 bases from V and 5 from J, leaving 14 bases between them. The CDR3 DNA reads as TGTGCCATCATGCGGGAAGGAAGGACTGAAGCTTTCTTT. It is translated as CAIMREGRTEAFF.

On this clone: The sample holds other DNA sequences that translate to the same CDR3. J is TRBJ2-3 and V is TRBV4-2; 10 bases map to TRBD2. The CDR3 contains 15 residues. Germline trimming cut 1 base from V and 3 bases from J; bases unmatched to any gene: 1. Germline assignment: CDR1 LGHNA and CDR2 YNFKEQ. This CDR3 reads CASSQVAGGTDTQYF. CDR3 in DNA: TGTGCCAGCAGCCAAGTAGCGGGGGGAACAGATACGCAGTATTTT.

The V gene is TRBV7-6, the J gene TRBJ2-1, with D possibly matching TRBD2 (6 bases). From germline, CDR1 is SGHVS and CDR2 FNYEAQ. This CDR3 comprises 12 residues. V was shortened by 8 bases and J by 7 bases, with 12 bases between the two germline ends. CDR3 residues: CASELAQNEQFF. The CDR3 DNA sequence: TGTGCCAGCGAACTAGCTCAGAATGAGCAGTTCTTC.

This chain uses TRBV5-1 with TRBJ2-2, with D perhaps matching TRBD1 (6 bases). The CDR3 length is 15 residues. V lost 0 bases and J lost 4, with 10 bases in between. Germline CDR1 SGHRS, CDR2 YFSETQ. The CDR3 sequence: CASSLAGTTTGELFF. The CDR3 DNA is TGCGCCAGCAGCTTGGCCGGGACAACCACCGGGGAGCTGTTTTTT.

The rearrangement uses TRBV10-3 and TRBJ2-5, with TRBD2 as a possible D gene (5 bases). Germline V gene lookup returns CDR1 ENHRY and CDR2 SYGVKD. The V and J ends lost 0 bases and 1 base respectively, with 15 bases between them. The CDR3 covers 17 residues. CDR3 DNA: TGTGCCATCAGTGAGTCACCGCGAGGGCTACTCCAAGAGACCCAGTACTTC. Amino acids: CAISESPRGLLQETQYF.

This rearrangement joins TRBV29-1 to TRBJ2-7; 8 positions match TRBD2. The germline V gene encodes CDR1 SQVTM and CDR2 ANQGSEA. The V gene end was trimmed by 5 bases and the J gene end by 6 bases; junction bases not matched to a gene: 12. The CDR3 extends over 14 amino acids. The CDR3 region is CSVRTGPGGREQYF. In DNA form, the CDR3 reads TGCAGCGTTCGAACGGGTCCGGGAGGGCGCGAGCAGTACTTC.

This sequence joins TRBV14 and TRBJ2-5; D possibly corresponds to TRBD2 (5 bases). This CDR3 region has 15 residues. CDR1 and CDR2 from the germline V gene are SGHDN and FVKESK. Trimming shortened V by 1 base and J by 7 bases, and 16 bases separated the two germline ends. This CDR3 is CASSQAGSIERTQYF. As DNA, the CDR3 is TGTGCCAGCAGCCAAGCGGGGTCGATAGAAAGGACCCAGTACTTC.

The chain couples TRBV28 to TRBJ2-7; D is unresolved. The germline CDR1 and CDR2 sequences are MDHEN and SYDVKM. Trimming pared 8 bases from V and 7 bases from J, leaving 15 bases between. The CDR3 runs to 12 residues. CDR3 sequence reads: CASFGRLGEQYF. DNA for the CDR3: TGTGCCAGCTTCGGTAGACTTGGGGAGCAGTACTTC.

J is TRBJ2-5 and V is TRBV29-1; 8 bases fit TRBD1. The CDR3 has 15 residues. Per germline, CDR1 SQVTM and CDR2 ANQGSEA. After removal of 3 bases from V and 7 bases from J, the junction contained 13 bases not matched to a gene. CDR3 protein: CSVDFAAGGFGTQYF. CDR3 nucleotides: TGCAGCGTTGATTTCGCGGCAGGGGGCTTCGGGACCCAGTACTTC.

The V call is TRBV2, the J call TRBJ2-1, with TRBD2 matching over 12 bases. J gave up 7 bases and V 6 bases, and 4 bases lay outside the gene matches. CDR1 is SNHLY, CDR2 FYNNEI, per germline. CDR3 size: 14 residues. This chain's CDR3 is CASRGLAGGNEQFF. The CDR3 nucleotides are TGTGCCAGCAGGGGACTAGCGGGTGGTAATGAGCAGTTCTTC.

The chain is built from TRBV7-8 and TRBJ1-1; D uncertain. CDR3 length equals 13 residues. Trimming left V 5 bases short and J 2 bases short, with 9 bases between. Per the germline V gene, CDR1 is SGHVS and CDR2 is FQNEAQ. Here the CDR3 DNA reads TGTGCCAGCAGCCTTGACCTAAACACTGAAGCTTTCTTT. This translates into CASSLDLNTEAFF.

This clone turned up a few times. The genes are TRBV4-1 and TRBJ2-1, with 12 bases fitting TRBD1. The CDR3 extends over 14 amino acids. Germline V gene lookup returns CDR1 MGHRA and CDR2 YSYEKL. The V and J ends lost 4 bases and 10 bases, in that order; junction bases with no gene match: 5. DNA for the CDR3: TGCGCCAGCAGCCCCGGGACAGGGGGCGAGGAGCAGTTCTTC. Amino acid sequence: CASSPGTGGEEQFF.

V gene TRBV27 combines with J gene TRBJ1-6; D possibly corresponds to TRBD1 (6 bases). CDR3 size: 12 residues. From germline, CDR1 is MNHEY and CDR2 SMNVEV (reference sequence). V was shortened by 6 bases and J by 10 bases, with 10 bases between the two germline ends. For the CDR3, the DNA is TGTGCCAGCAGCGGAGGGGGATCACCCCTCCACTTT. Protein sequence: CASSGGGSPLHF.

This chain links TRBV11-2 with TRBJ1-1; D gene unclear. The V gene's germline CDR1 is SGHAT and CDR2 FQNNGV. This CDR3 contains 15 residues. Trimming cost V 3 bases and J 4 bases, with 15 bases left between them. The CDR3 DNA reads as TGTGCCAGCAGCTTCCACCCCGGAACGGGCACTGAAGCTTTCTTT. The encoded protein is CASSFHPGTGTEAFF.

This clone has a handful of counts. The rearrangement joins TRBV2 to TRBJ2-1; 12 positions agree with TRBD2. CDR1 is SNHLY, CDR2 FYNNEI, per germline. Unmatched junction bases numbered 3, after V lost 8 bases and J lost 10 bases. This CDR3 has 12 residues. The DNA for the CDR3 is TGTGCCAGCGGCGGACTAGCGGGGGAGCAGTTCTTC. Amino acids: CASGGLAGEQFF.

The chain recombines TRBV9 with TRBJ2-3; 13 bases map to TRBD2. Per germline, CDR1 SGDLS and CDR2 YYNGEE. The CDR3 consists of 16 residues. J gave up 5 bases and V 7 bases, and 10 bases lay outside the gene matches. Here the CDR3 DNA reads TGTGCCAGCGCGTGGTCGACTAGCGGGAGGAGAGATACGCAGTATTTT. Translated: CASAWSTSGRRDTQYF.

The rearrangement links TRBV18 to TRBJ2-5; D remains ambiguous. Germline V gene sequence: CDR1 KGHSH, CDR2 LQKENI. V shed 3 bases and J shed 0 bases, with 2 bases lying between them. The CDR3 totals 12 residues. CDR3 bases: TGTGCCAGCTCACCTAACCAAGAGACCCAGTACTTC. Encoded protein: CASSPNQETQYF. Full variable domain (remainder filled in from reference TRBV18 and TRBJ2-5): NAGVMQNPRHLVRRRGQEARLRCSPMKGHSHVYWYRQLPEEGLKFMVYLQKENIIDESGMPKERFSAEFPKEGPSILRIQQVVRGDSAAYFCASSPNQETQYFGPGTRLLVL.

This clone is a singleton in its sample. The chain couples TRBV27 to TRBJ2-2; TRBD2 agrees at 11 bases. The germline gives CDR1 MNHEY, CDR2 SMNVEV (reference sequence). Trimming at V came to 2 bases and at J to 1 base, leaving 3 bases not matched to a gene. The CDR3 spans 17 residues. In nucleotides, the CDR3 is TGTGCCAGCAGTTTACGACTAGCGGGGAGGAACACCGGGGAGCTGTTTTTT. It codes for CASSLRLAGRNTGELFF.

V usage is TRBV6-5 and J usage is TRBJ2-1, with a weak D call TRBD1 (5 bases). Per germline, CDR1 MNHEY and CDR2 SVGAGI. The CDR3 spans 13 residues. With 5 bases removed from V and 8 bases from J, the gap between germline ends came to 13 bases. The CDR3 region is CASSNPGADEQFF. As DNA, the CDR3 is TGTGCCAGCAGTAATCCTGGGGCGGATGAGCAGTTCTTC.

This clone has a handful of counts. The rearrangement joins TRBV7-9 to TRBJ2-5; the D call may be TRBD1 or TRBD2 (5 bases each). This CDR3 has 14 residues. V dropped 4 bases and J dropped 5 bases, with 14 bases sitting between them. The germline V gene has CDR1 SEHNR and CDR2 FQNEAQ (reference sequence). CDR3 in amino acids: CASSSARDAETQYF. CDR3 DNA: TGTGCCAGCAGCTCAGCCCGGGACGCTGAGACCCAGTACTTC.

J is TRBJ1-1 and V is TRBV2; no clear D. CDR1 SNHLY and CDR2 FYNNEI come from the germline V gene. This CDR3 region has 13 residues. The ends were cut back, 4 bases at V and 0 bases at J, with 6 bases in the middle. CDR3 DNA sequence: TGTGCCAGCAGTGGTGGCGTGAACACTGAAGCTTTCTTT. Its protein is CASSGGVNTEAFF.

V is TRBV5-5 and J is TRBJ1-3; weak D call: TRBD1 (6 bases). V lost 0 bases to trimming and J lost 3 bases, with 13 bases between them. Looked up from germline, CDR1 is SGHKS and CDR2 is YYEKEE (reference sequence). The CDR3 is 16 residues long. The CDR3 here is CASSLDSAGVGNTIYF. CDR3 coding DNA: TGTGCCAGCAGCTTGGATTCGGCAGGGGTTGGAAACACCATATATTTT.

This chain uses TRBV29-1 with TRBJ1-3; 7 nucleotides agree with TRBD1. The CDR3 has 13 amino acids. In germline, CDR1 is SQVTM, CDR2 ANQGSEA. The V and J ends lost 3 bases and 4 bases, in that order; junction bases with no gene match: 3. As DNA, the CDR3 is TGCAGCGTTGACCCGACAGGGGGAAACACCATATATTTT. Its translation: CSVDPTGGNTIYF.

V gene TRBV27 combines with J gene TRBJ2-7; TRBD2 matches 7 bases. Germline V lookup: CDR1 MNHEY, CDR2 SMNVEV (reference sequence). The ends lost 6 bases at V and 3 bases at J; junction bases unmatched: 8. CDR3 size: 14 residues. The CDR3 coding sequence is TGTGCCAGCAGGTCAAGGACTAGTTTCTACGAGCAGTACTTC. Translation gives CASRSRTSFYEQYF.

CDR3 sequence (DNA): TGTGCCAGCAGCGAACAGGGTTGGACCGGGGAGCTGTTTTTT. This encodes CASSEQGWTGELFF. V is TRBV14 and J is TRBJ2-2, with a tentative D call TRBD1 (6 bases). The CDR3 totals 14 residues. Looked up from germline, CDR1 is SGHDN and CDR2 is FVKESK. The V end lost 5 bases, the J end lost 5 bases, and 12 bases lay between the germline ends.